A single sample is the source of the 5 T cell receptor beta chains below, sequenced in a study of control samples from healthy donors and cancer patients. Clones were read by immunoSEQ multiplex PCR, and TCRdb kept only the in-frame ones, dropping some. The sample records about 140,000 clones, roughly 94% being singletons. Sequencing was done on a sample of blood. Receptors were obtained from a man aged 35 to 55 in good health.

V and J are TRBV10-3 and TRBJ1-1; tentatively, D is TRBD1 (6 bases). Trimming took 9 bases from V and 1 from J, leaving 12 bases between them. The germline gives CDR1 ENHRY, CDR2 SYGVKD. This CDR3 comprises 13 residues. This chain's CDR3 is CAISGDKNTEAFF. As DNA, the CDR3 is TGTGCCATTTCAGGGGACAAGAACACTGAAGCTTTCTTT.

The V call is TRBV28, the J call TRBJ1-5; D might be TRBD1 (6 bases). Germline CDR1 is MDHEN and CDR2 is SYDVKM. With 2 bases removed from V and 8 bases from J, the gap between germline ends came to 7 bases. The CDR3 has 12 amino acids. The CDR3 reads CASSLPGEPQHF. CDR3 in DNA: TGTGCCAGCAGTTTACCAGGGGAGCCCCAGCATTTT.

The chain is built from TRBV29-1 and TRBJ2-6; no definite D call. Trimming cost V 4 bases and J 2 bases, with 15 bases left between them. The CDR3 runs to 16 residues. The germline gives CDR1 SQVTM, CDR2 ANQGSEA. CDR3 bases: TGCAGCGTTGCCCCCCTATTAGGACCTGGGGCCAACGTCCTGACTTTC. Translation gives CSVAPLLGPGANVLTF.

This chain joins TRBV29-1 and TRBJ1-1; D not certain. The CDR3 sequence is 9 residues long. Germline loops: CDR1 SQVTM, CDR2 ANQGSEA. V was trimmed by 5 bases and J by 6 bases, leaving 4 bases between them. This chain's CDR3 is CSVTPEAFF. In DNA, the CDR3 is TGCAGCGTTACCCCTGAAGCTTTCTTT.

The V gene is TRBV6-2 or TRBV6-3, the J gene TRBJ2-5, with D tentatively TRBD1 or TRBD2 (6 bases each). CDR1 and CDR2 from the germline V gene are MNHEY and SVGEGT. With 6 bases removed from V and 5 bases from J, the gap between germline ends came to 22 bases. The CDR3 has 16 residues. In nucleotides, the CDR3 is TGTGCCAGCAGCCCTCCGGGGGCCTTACTTAGGGAGACCCAGTACTTC. This sequence encodes CASSPPGALLRETQYF.